Here is one T cell receptor (beta chain) with its context. Some clones are missing from TCRdb's copy, which holds only in-frame ones; the method was immunoSEQ multiplex PCR. The repertoire holds about 59,000 clones, with about 90% as singletons. This specimen belongs to a study of control samples from healthy donors and cancer patients. The CDR3 has 11 amino acids. V lost 3 bases to trimming and J lost 3 bases, with 3 bases between them. Germline CDR1 reads MNHEY; CDR2 reads SVGEGT. The chain couples TRBV6-2 or TRBV6-3 to TRBJ2-7; D gene unclear. The sample consisted of PBMCs. This receptor was taken from a woman aged 55-70 years with lung cancer. The CDR3 protein is CASSYNYEQYF. The CDR3 nucleotides are TGTGCCAGCAGTTATAACTACGAGCAGTACTTC.